This T cell receptor beta chain was retrieved from a study of metastatic and nonmetastatic thyroid tumors. Study as a whole: Repertoires from malignant and benign thyroid patients were compared across blood and tumor or nodule tissue.

Each patient went into thyroid surgery without having received any treatment. Authors' data handling: A classifier for distant metastasis in papillary thyroid cancer was constructed using CDR3 differences observed across clinicopathological groups. TCRdb reprocessed the PCR reads via MiXCR. The V and J calls follow TCRdb's processing rather than the paper's. The table records some 31,000 clones, around a sixth of them present only once. This clone occurred many times. V lost 0 bases and J 6 bases, leaving 15 bases between the germline ends. This CDR3 spans 16 amino acids. Germline CDR1 reads SGHRS; CDR2 reads YFSETQ.

Sequencing was carried out using blood. The sequence derives from a female donor with papillary thyroid cancer or a benign thyroid nodule (not recorded which). Some clones in this sample may be carry-over from other donors' samples. V is TRBV5-1 and J is TRBJ2-2, with D perhaps TRBD2 (5 bases). The CDR3 loop reads CASSLDAGPRPGELFF. The CDR3 nucleotides are TGCGCCAGCAGCTTGGACGCGGGCCCTCGCCCCGGGGAGCTGTTTTTT.